Following are 18 T cell receptor beta chains from one sample sequenced in a study of PD-L1 blockade in urothelial cancer. Sequencing was performed with immunoSEQ multiplex PCR; in TCRdb, only in-frame clones are kept and a portion is missing. The table has roughly 24,000 clones, roughly 90% seen once; the top ten hold around 32%. The sample here was PBMCs, taken around atezolizumab (anti-PD-L1) treatment. The source is a man aged 60 to 69 with urothelial cancer.

The chain joins TRBV7-6 to TRBJ2-1; unclear D gene. The CDR3 loop spans 15 amino acids. Per the germline V gene, CDR1 is SGHVS and CDR2 is FNYEAQ. Trimming took off 5 bases at V and 0 bases at J, with 11 bases between the two ends. This CDR3 is CASSRGESSYNEQFF. The CDR3 DNA is TGTGCCAGCAGCCGAGGAGAGAGCTCCTACAATGAGCAGTTCTTC.

The genes are TRBV5-6 and TRBJ2-1, with 7 positions matching TRBD2. Germline V gene data show CDR1 as SGHDT and CDR2 as YYEEEE. The CDR3 totals 13 residues. V lost 0 bases, J lost 10 bases, and 4 bases stayed unmatched. The CDR3 DNA reads as TGTGCCAGCAGCTTGGCTGGGGAGGGCGAGCAGTTCTTC. This gives the protein CASSLAGEGEQFF. Looking up the rest from reference TRBV5-6 and TRBJ2-1 gives the full variable domain: DAGVTQSPTHLIKTRGQQVTLRCSPKSGHDTVSWYQQALGQGPQFIFQYYEEEERQRGNFPDRFSGHQFPNYSSELNVNALLLGDSALYLCASSLAGEGEQFFGPGTRLTVL.

This clone was observed once. The V and J genes are TRBV4-1 and TRBJ2-7; perhaps TRBD2 as D (7 bases). Germline CDR1 is MGHRA and CDR2 is YSYEKL. V was pared by 4 bases and J by 0 bases, with 13 bases between. The CDR3 runs 15 residues. CDR3 in amino acids: CASSRGGSGSYEQYF. The CDR3 DNA is TGCGCCAGCAGCCGGGGGGGCTCGGGCTCCTACGAGCAGTACTTC.

CDR3 in amino acids: CASSRTGGNEQYF. In DNA, the CDR3 is TGTGCCAGCAGCCGGACAGGGGGCAACGAGCAGTACTTC. The chain couples TRBV28 to TRBJ2-7; 11 bases align to TRBD1. With V trimmed by 6 bases and J by 5 bases, 3 bases remained unmatched. Germline V gene lookup returns CDR1 MDHEN and CDR2 SYDVKM. This CDR3 region has 13 residues.

This clone came up once. The chain links TRBV6-6 to TRBJ2-1, with D perhaps matching TRBD2 (6 bases). The CDR3 sequence is 16 residues long. Between the trimmed V and J ends, which lost 4 bases and 0 bases, there was a span of 13 bases. Germline V gives CDR1 MNHNY, CDR2 SVGAGI (reference sequence). CDR3: CASSWDWPDSYNEQFF. The CDR3 nucleotides read TGTGCCAGCAGTTGGGACTGGCCCGACTCCTACAATGAGCAGTTCTTC.

This sequence joins TRBV19 and TRBJ1-1, with 10 bases aligning to TRBD1. The CDR3 is made up of 15 amino acids. In germline, CDR1 is LNHDA, CDR2 SQIVND (reference sequence). J was trimmed by 4 bases and V by 5 bases; bases with no gene match: 7. The CDR3 spells CASSPGQGLVTEAFF. The DNA for the CDR3 is TGTGCCAGTAGTCCGGGACAGGGGCTTGTCACTGAAGCTTTCTTT.

The chain uses TRBV28 and TRBJ1-5; D uncertain. CDR3 length equals 14 residues. Germline CDR1 reads MDHEN; CDR2 reads SYDVKM. The germline V and J ends were trimmed by 3 bases and 6 bases, with 12 bases remaining between them. The CDR3 DNA reads as TGTGCCAGCAGTTTGATTAGTGAGAGTCAGCCCCAGCATTTT. This translates into CASSLISESQPQHF.

This clone has only a few counts. The chain employs TRBV9 and TRBJ2-1; weak D call: TRBD2 (6 bases). V lost 1 base and J 5 bases, leaving 16 bases between the germline ends. The CDR3 is 16 residues long. CDR1 and CDR2 (germline): SGDLS, YYNGEE. This CDR3 is CASSVRGGGMDNEQFF. The DNA for the CDR3 is TGTGCCAGCAGCGTAAGAGGTGGGGGGATGGACAATGAGCAGTTCTTC.

The chain recombines TRBV12-1 with TRBJ2-7; the D call in the table, TRBD1, was not verified against the DNA. TRBV12-1 is deemed a pseudogene. The CDR3 has 16 residues. CDR3 nucleotide sequence: TGTGCCAGCAGCTTTGTGGTTAGGACAGGGCACTACGAGCAGTACTTC. Translation: CASSFVVRTGHYEQYF.

By frequency in the sample, this clone is medium-sized. The chain is built from TRBV6-5 and TRBJ2-2, with D maybe TRBD2 (7 bases). Trimming removed 10 bases from V and 6 bases from J, with 15 bases in between. Germline CDR1 MNHEY, CDR2 SVGAGI. This CDR3 spans 13 amino acids. Here the CDR3 reads CATNREGAGELFF. The DNA for the CDR3 is TGTGCCACCAACAGGGAGGGGGCCGGGGAGCTGTTTTTT.

This clone was seen more than once but under ten times. The chain couples TRBV30 to TRBJ1-1; D remains ambiguous. V gave up 2 bases and J gave up 4 bases, with 23 bases separating them. The CDR3 covers 17 residues. The germline V gene encodes CDR1 GTSNPN and CDR2 SVGIG (reference sequence). CDR3 coding DNA: TGTGCCTGGAGTACACCATACCGACTGAGGGATTTCACTGAAGCTTTCTTT. This codes for CAWSTPYRLRDFTEAFF.

The CDR3 region is CASSLAGGVSTDTQYF. The CDR3 nucleotides read TGCGCCAGCAGCTTGGCCGGGGGGGTCTCCACAGATACGCAGTATTTT. The V gene is TRBV5-1, the J gene TRBJ2-3; 8 bases agree with TRBD2. Germline V CDR1 and CDR2: SGHRS, YFSETQ. Trimming at V came to 0 bases and at J to 2 bases, leaving 5 bases not matched to a gene. The CDR3 runs to 16 residues.

The chain joins TRBV18 to TRBJ1-1; 7 nucleotides align to TRBD1. Germline lookup yields CDR1 KGHSH and CDR2 LQKENI. The length of the CDR3 is 16 residues. J lost 1 base, V lost 6 bases, and 11 bases had no gene match. This CDR3 is CASSLGGRSTNTEAFF. DNA for the CDR3: TGTGCCAGCTCTCTAGGGGGCCGGAGTACGAACACTGAAGCTTTCTTT. Full variable domain (remainder filled in from reference TRBV18 and TRBJ1-1): NAGVMQNPRHLVRRRGQEARLRCSPMKGHSHVYWYRQLPEEGLKFMVYLQKENIIDESGMPKERFSAEFPKEGPSILRIQQVVRGDSAAYFCASSLGGRSTNTEAFFGQGTRLTVV.

This sequence joins TRBV5-1 and TRBJ2-7; TRBD2 matches 11 bases. The germline CDR1 and CDR2 sequences are SGHRS and YFSETQ. J gave up 7 bases and V 4 bases, and 13 bases lay outside the gene matches. This CDR3 contains 16 residues. CDR3 region: CASSPGFSSGRWEQYF. The DNA of the CDR3 is TGCGCCAGCAGCCCCGGGTTCTCTAGCGGGAGGTGGGAGCAGTACTTC.

J is TRBJ2-7 and V is TRBV11-3, with 7 positions matching TRBD1. Unmatched junction bases numbered 8, after V lost 5 bases and J lost 7 bases. This CDR3 contains 13 residues. Germline lookup yields CDR1 SGHNT and CDR2 YENEEA. CDR3 region: CASSDYRGGEQYF. For the CDR3, the DNA is TGTGCCAGCAGCGATTACAGGGGTGGGGAGCAGTACTTC. The full variable domain, rest sourced from reference TRBV11-3 and TRBJ2-7, is EAGVVQSPRYKIIEKKQPVAFWCNPISGHNTLYWYLQNLGQGPELLIRYENEEAVDDSQLPKDRFSAERLKGVDSTLKIQPAELGDSAVYLCASSDYRGGEQYFGPGTRLTVT.

This chain joins TRBV15 and TRBJ2-7, with 9 bases identical to TRBD1. Looked up from germline, CDR1 is LNHNV and CDR2 is YYDKDF (reference sequence). J lost 3 bases, V lost 0 bases, and 3 bases had no gene match. CDR3 length: 15 amino acids. The CDR3 region has the DNA TGTGCCACCAGCAGAGATCGGACAGGGGTCTACGAGCAGTACTTC. This encodes CATSRDRTGVYEQYF.

CDR3 loop: CASSLEQGMGEQYF. CDR3 nucleotides: TGTGCCAGCAGCTTGGAACAGGGGATGGGGGAGCAGTACTTC. The chain has TRBV5-4 and TRBJ2-7; 7 bases fit TRBD1. J gave up 7 bases and V 0 bases, and 7 bases lay outside the gene matches. This CDR3 comprises 14 residues. Germline loops: CDR1 SGHNT, CDR2 YYREEE (reference sequence).

The genes are TRBV19 and TRBJ1-2; a weak D match, TRBD1 (5 bases). The V and J ends lost 4 bases and 1 base respectively, with 13 bases between them. Looked up from germline, CDR1 is LNHDA and CDR2 is SQIVND (reference sequence). The CDR3 contains 15 residues. CDR3 DNA: TGTGCCAGTAGTAAATTAGGGGCAGTTAACTATGGCTACACCTTC. As protein: CASSKLGAVNYGYTF.